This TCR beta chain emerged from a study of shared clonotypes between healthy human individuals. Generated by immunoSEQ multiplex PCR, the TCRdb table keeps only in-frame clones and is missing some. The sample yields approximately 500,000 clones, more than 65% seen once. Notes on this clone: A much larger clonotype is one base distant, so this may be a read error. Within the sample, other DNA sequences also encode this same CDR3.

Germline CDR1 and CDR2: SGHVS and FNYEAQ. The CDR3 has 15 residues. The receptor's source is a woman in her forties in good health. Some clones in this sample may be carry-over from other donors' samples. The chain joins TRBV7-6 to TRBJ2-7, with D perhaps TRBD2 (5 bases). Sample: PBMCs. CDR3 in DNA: TGTGCTAGCAGCTTTGAGGCGGACTCCCTCTACGAGCAGTACTTC. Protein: CASSFEADSLYEQYF.